The 11 T cell receptor beta chains below come from one sample, sequenced in a study of T cells in Graves' hyperthyroidism and ophthalmopathy. TCR beta CDR3 sequences were amplified from RNA transcripts. The HTBI primer set drove a first-round RT-PCR of the TCR CDR3. TCRdb re-analysed the multiplex PCR reads in MiXCR, keeping a single row per CDR3 protein. The sample includes around 300,000 distinct CDR3 sequences, roughly 13% of them seen just once. Specimen: blood. The source of these receptors is a woman aged 40 to 49 with Graves' hyperthyroidism.

This clonotype was observed at least ten times. This sequence joins TRBV27 and TRBJ1-2; TRBD1 agrees at 9 bases. Germline CDR1 MNHEY, CDR2 SMNVEV (reference sequence). This CDR3 comprises 15 residues. The V and J ends lost 2 bases and 4 bases, in that order; junction bases with no gene match: 5. The CDR3 sequence is CASSLGGQGAYGYTF. CDR3 bases: TGTGCCAGCAGTTTAGGGGGACAGGGCGCCTATGGCTACACCTTC.

The chain recombines TRBV29-1 with TRBJ2-1; a weak D match, TRBD1 (6 bases). The V gene lost 2 bases and the J gene lost 4 bases, with 12 bases spanning the gap. Germline assignment: CDR1 SQVTM and CDR2 ANQGSEA. The CDR3 runs 14 residues. CDR3 protein: CSVESRDTYNEQFF. In nucleotides, the CDR3 is TGCAGCGTTGAAAGCCGGGACACTTACAATGAGCAGTTCTTC.

This clonotype showed up just a few times. The chain employs TRBV27 and TRBJ2-1, with 13 bases lining up with TRBD2. This CDR3 spans 17 amino acids. J was trimmed by 9 bases and V by 3 bases; bases with no gene match: 11. Per germline, CDR1 MNHEY and CDR2 SMNVEV (reference sequence). CDR3 in DNA: TGTGCCAGCAGTTTTCTACTAGCGGGAGGGCCACGGAGTGAGCAGTTCTTC. Protein product: CASSFLLAGGPRSEQFF.

This clonotype showed up many times. This sequence joins TRBV28 and TRBJ1-1; 9 bases are a match to TRBD1. The trim removed 6 bases at V and 5 bases at J, leaving 10 bases unmatched. The germline gives CDR1 MDHEN, CDR2 SYDVKM. CDR3 size: 15 residues. CDR3 loop: CASRPSTGGETEAFF. CDR3 bases: TGTGCCAGCAGGCCCTCGACAGGGGGTGAAACTGAAGCTTTCTTT.

As for this clonotype: At one end, the junction sequence differs from germline, possibly due to a read error. The chain joins TRBV11-2 to TRBJ1-6; weak D call: TRBD1 (6 bases). This CDR3 comprises 12 residues. CDR1 and CDR2 from the germline V gene are SGHAT and FQNNGV. The CDR3 DNA follows: TGTGTCAGCAGCTTAGAAGGGACAACCCTCCACTTT. Translation: CVSSLEGTTLHF.

Of note for this clonotype: This may come from a read error, since a much larger clone is one base off. The rearrangement links TRBV2 to TRBJ1-5; 8 positions agree with TRBD1. The germline V gene has CDR1 SNHLY and CDR2 FYNNEI. The junction had 8 bases not matched to a gene; V was cut back by 6 bases and J by 7 bases. The CDR3 length is 14 residues. CDR3 coding DNA: TGTGCCAGCAGACAGGGGGGCCGGGACCAGCCCCAGCATTTT. The encoded protein is CASRQGGRDQPQHF.

This chain links TRBV10-3 with TRBJ2-7, with TRBD1 as a possible D gene (5 bases). This CDR3 has 14 residues. Trimming shortened V by 10 bases and J by 2 bases, and 18 bases separated the two germline ends. Germline CDR1 ENHRY, CDR2 SYGVKD. The chain's CDR3 is CATATGFSTYEQYF. The CDR3 nucleotides are TGTGCCACCGCAACAGGCTTTTCCACCTACGAGCAGTACTTC.

The table lists this clonotype with many counts. V gene TRBV12-3 or TRBV12-4 combines with J gene TRBJ2-1, with 10 bases identical to TRBD2. This CDR3 has 16 residues. Germline trimming cut 6 bases from V and 6 bases from J; bases unmatched to any gene: 11. CDR3 DNA sequence: TGTGCCAGCAGCCCCTTCACTAGCGGGAATACCAATGAGCAGTTCTTC. Its translation is CASSPFTSGNTNEQFF.

In its sample, this clonotype was seen many times. The chain carries TRBV7-9 and TRBJ1-1, with 7 positions matching TRBD1. The CDR3 runs to 18 residues. Germline assignment: CDR1 SEHNR and CDR2 FQNEAQ (reference sequence). Germline trimming cut 0 bases from V and 5 bases from J; bases unmatched to any gene: 15. The CDR3 sequence is CASSLAALSTGRRTEAFF. In DNA, the CDR3 is TGTGCCAGCAGCTTAGCGGCCCTTTCGACAGGGCGGCGGACTGAAGCTTTCTTT.

Ten or more counts support this clonotype. The chain links TRBV12-3 or TRBV12-4 to TRBJ2-7; no clear D gene. Trimming left V 3 bases short and J 0 bases short, with 6 bases between. The CDR3 spans 13 residues. CDR3 in DNA: TGTGCCAGCAGTTTCTTTAGCTCCTACGAGCAGTACTTC. Protein: CASSFFSSYEQYF.

This clonotype was seen a handful of times. The chain recombines TRBV25-1 with TRBJ1-2; D gene ambiguous. The CDR3 sequence is 15 residues long. The germline CDR1 and CDR2 sequences are MGHDK and SYGVNS. V was shortened by 3 bases and J by 8 bases, with 19 bases between the two germline ends. CDR3 protein: CASSDPGRRPGGYTF. CDR3 DNA: TGTGCCAGCAGTGACCCCGGACGGAGGCCTGGGGGCTACACCTTC.